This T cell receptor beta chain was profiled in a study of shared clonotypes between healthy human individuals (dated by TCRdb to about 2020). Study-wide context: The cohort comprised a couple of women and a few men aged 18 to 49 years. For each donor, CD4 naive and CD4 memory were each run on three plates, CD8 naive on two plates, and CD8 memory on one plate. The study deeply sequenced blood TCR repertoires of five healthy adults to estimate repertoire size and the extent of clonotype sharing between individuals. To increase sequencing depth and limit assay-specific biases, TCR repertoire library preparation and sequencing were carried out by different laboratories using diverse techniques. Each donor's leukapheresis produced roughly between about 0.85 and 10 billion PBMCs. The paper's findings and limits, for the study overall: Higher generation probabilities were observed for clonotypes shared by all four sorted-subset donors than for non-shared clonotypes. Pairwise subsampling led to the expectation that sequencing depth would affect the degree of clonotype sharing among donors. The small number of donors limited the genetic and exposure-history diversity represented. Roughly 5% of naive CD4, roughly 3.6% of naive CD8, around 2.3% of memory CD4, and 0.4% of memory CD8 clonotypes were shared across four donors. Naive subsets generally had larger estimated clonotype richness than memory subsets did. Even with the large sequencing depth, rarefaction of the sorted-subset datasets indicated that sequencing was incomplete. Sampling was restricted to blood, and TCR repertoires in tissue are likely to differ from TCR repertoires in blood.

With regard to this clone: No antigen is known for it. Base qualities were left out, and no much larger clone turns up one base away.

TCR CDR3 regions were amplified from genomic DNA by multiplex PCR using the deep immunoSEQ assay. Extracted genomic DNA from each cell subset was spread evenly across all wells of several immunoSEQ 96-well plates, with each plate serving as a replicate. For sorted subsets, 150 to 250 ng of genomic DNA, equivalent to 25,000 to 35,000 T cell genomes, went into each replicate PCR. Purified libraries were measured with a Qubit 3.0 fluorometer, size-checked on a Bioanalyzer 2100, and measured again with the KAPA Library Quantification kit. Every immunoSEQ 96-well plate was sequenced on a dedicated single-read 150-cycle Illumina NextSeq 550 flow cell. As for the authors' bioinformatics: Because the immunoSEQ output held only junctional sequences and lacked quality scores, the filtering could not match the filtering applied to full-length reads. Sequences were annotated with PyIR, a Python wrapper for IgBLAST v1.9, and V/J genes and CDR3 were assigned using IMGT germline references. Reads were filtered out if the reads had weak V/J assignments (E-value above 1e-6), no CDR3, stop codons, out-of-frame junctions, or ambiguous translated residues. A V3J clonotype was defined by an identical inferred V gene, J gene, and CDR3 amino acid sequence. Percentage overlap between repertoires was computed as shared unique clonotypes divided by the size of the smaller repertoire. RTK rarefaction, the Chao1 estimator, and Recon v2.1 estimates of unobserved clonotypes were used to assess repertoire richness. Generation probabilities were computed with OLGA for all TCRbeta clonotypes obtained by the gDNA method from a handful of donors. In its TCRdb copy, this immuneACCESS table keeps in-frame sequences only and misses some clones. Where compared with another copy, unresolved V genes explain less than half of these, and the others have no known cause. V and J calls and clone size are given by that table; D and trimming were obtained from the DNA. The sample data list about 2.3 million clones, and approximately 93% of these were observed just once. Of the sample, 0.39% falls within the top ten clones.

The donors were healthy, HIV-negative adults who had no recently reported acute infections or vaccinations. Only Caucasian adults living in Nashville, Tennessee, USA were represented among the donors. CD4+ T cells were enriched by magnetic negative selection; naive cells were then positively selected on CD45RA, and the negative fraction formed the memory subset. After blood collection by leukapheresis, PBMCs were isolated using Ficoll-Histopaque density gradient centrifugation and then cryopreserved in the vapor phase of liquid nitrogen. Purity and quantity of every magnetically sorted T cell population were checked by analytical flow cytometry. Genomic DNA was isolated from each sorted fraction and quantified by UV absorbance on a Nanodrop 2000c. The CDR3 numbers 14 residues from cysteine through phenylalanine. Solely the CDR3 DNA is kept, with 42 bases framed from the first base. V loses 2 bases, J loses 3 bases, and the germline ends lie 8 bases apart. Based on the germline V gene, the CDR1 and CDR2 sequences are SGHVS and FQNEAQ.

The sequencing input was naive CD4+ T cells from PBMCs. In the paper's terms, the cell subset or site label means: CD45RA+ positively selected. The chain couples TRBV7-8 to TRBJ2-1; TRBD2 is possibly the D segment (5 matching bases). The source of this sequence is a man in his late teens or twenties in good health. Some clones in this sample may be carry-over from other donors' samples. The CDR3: CASSLSGIYNEQFF. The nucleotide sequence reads TGTGCCAGCAGCTTATCGGGGATCTACAATGAGCAGTTCTTC.